This TCR beta chain was captured in a study of cytomegalovirus exposure and HLA in healthy donors. The CDR3 covers 15 residues. With V trimmed by 6 bases and J by 0 bases, 3 bases remained unmatched. Looked up from germline, CDR1 is SEHNR and CDR2 is FQNEAQ (reference sequence). Produced via immunoSEQ multiplex PCR; TCRdb's table is partial and in-frame only. The data show roughly 56,000 clones, with roughly nine tenths seen just once and approximately 2.1% held by the top ten. The chain joins TRBV7-9 to TRBJ2-7; 12 bases agree with TRBD2. Sequenced input: PBMCs. This clonotype was obtained from a woman under 40 in good health and CMV-seronegative. DNA of the CDR3: TGTGCCAGCAGACGGACTAGCGGGGCCTCCTACGAGCAGTACTTC. It yields the protein CASRRTSGASYEQYF.